One sample yielded the 2 T cell receptor beta chains listed below, sequenced in a study of STAT5B mutations in CD4+ large granular lymphocyte leukemia. Repertoires were generated with immunoSEQ multiplex PCR, while TCRdb's copy carries only in-frame clones and drops some. The data contain some 19,000 clones, about 75% of them singletons. The source material was CD4+ T cells from blood buffy coats. These receptors originate from a human donor in good health.

The chain joins TRBV2 to TRBJ2-5; no firm D call. The CDR3 sequence is 14 residues long. Germline V lookup: CDR1 SNHLY, CDR2 FYNNEI. With 2 bases removed from V and 3 bases from J, the gap between germline ends came to 10 bases. The CDR3 loop reads CASSEKVQKETQYF. DNA of the CDR3: TGTGCCAGCAGTGAAAAGGTTCAGAAAGAGACCCAGTACTTC.

This chain uses TRBV5-1 with TRBJ1-1; the D gene is possibly TRBD1 (6 bases). The CDR3 has 13 amino acids. The ends were cut back, 7 bases at V and 0 bases at J, with 10 bases in the middle. Per germline, CDR1 SGHRS and CDR2 YFSETQ. The CDR3 DNA sequence: TGCGCCAGCGCGACAGGTGTGAACACTGAAGCTTTCTTT. It yields the protein CASATGVNTEAFF.